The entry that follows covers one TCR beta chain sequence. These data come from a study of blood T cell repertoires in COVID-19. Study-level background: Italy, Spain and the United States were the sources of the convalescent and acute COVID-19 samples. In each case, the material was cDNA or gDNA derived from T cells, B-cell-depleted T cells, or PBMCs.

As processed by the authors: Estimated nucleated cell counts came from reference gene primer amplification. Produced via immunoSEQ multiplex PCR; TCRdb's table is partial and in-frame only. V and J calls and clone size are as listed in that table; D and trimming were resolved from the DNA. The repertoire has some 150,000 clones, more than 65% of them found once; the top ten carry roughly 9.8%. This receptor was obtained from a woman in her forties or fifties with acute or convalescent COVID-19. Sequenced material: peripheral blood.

The CDR3: CASSQRVSNSPLHF. The DNA of the CDR3 is TGCGCCAGCAGCCAACGGGTTTCCAATTCACCCCTCCACTTT. The rearrangement uses TRBV4-3 and TRBJ1-6; D remains ambiguous. Trimming left V 2 bases short and J 7 bases short, with 9 bases between. The CDR3 contains 14 residues. Per the germline V gene, CDR1 is LGHNA and CDR2 is YSLEER.